These 16 T cell receptor beta chains share one sample of origin, sequenced in a study of cytomegalovirus exposure and HLA in healthy donors. The study ran its PCR with 60 Vbeta and 13 Jbeta primers. TCRdb's table, derived via immunoSEQ multiplex PCR, lists solely in-frame clones and lacks some. This table holds fewer than 200,000 clones, around 75% found once. Sample: PBMCs. The receptors come from a female donor in good health and CMV-seronegative.

The genes are TRBV30 and TRBJ1-2; D ambiguous. CDR1 and CDR2 (germline): GTSNPN, SVGIG (reference sequence). Deletions cut 2 bases from V and 0 bases from J, with 4 bases between. This CDR3 region has 12 residues. CDR3 sequence: CAWSITNYGYTF. DNA for the CDR3: TGTGCCTGGAGTATCACTAACTATGGCTACACCTTC. The whole variable domain, remainder taken from reference TRBV30 and TRBJ1-2, is SQTIHQWPATLVQPVGSPLSLECTVEGTSNPNLYWYRQAAGRGLQLLFYSVGIGQISSEVPQNLSASRPQDRQFILSSKKLLLSDSGFYLCAWSITNYGYTFGSGTRLTVV.

The chain recombines TRBV5-4 with TRBJ2-5; possible D gene TRBD1, 5 bases. The ends were cut back, 0 bases at V and 5 bases at J, with 11 bases in the middle. Germline CDR1 is SGHNT and CDR2 is YYREEE (reference sequence). The CDR3 runs to 14 residues. CDR3 in amino acids: CASSLDAGRETQYF. The CDR3 DNA is TGTGCCAGCAGCTTGGATGCAGGGCGGGAGACCCAGTACTTC.

The chain combines TRBV29-1 with TRBJ2-5; D might be TRBD1 (6 bases). The germline V gene has CDR1 SQVTM and CDR2 ANQGSEA. The CDR3 runs to 13 residues. V was clipped by 4 bases and J by 1 base, with 10 bases between them. The CDR3 nucleotides read TGCAGCGTTGTGAAGGACAGCCAAGAGACCCAGTACTTC. Its protein is CSVVKDSQETQYF.

The chain recombines TRBV5-1 with TRBJ1-4; the match to TRBD1 covers 11 bases. V shed 7 bases and J 8 bases; nucleotides not matched to a gene: 13. The CDR3 has 16 amino acids. Germline CDR1 and CDR2: SGHRS and YFSETQ. CDR3 protein: CASGLFGQGASEKLFF. The CDR3 coding sequence is TGCGCCAGCGGCCTATTTGGACAGGGGGCTTCGGAAAAACTGTTTTTT.

This rearrangement joins TRBV15 to TRBJ1-6, with D unclear. The CDR3 is 13 amino acids. CDR1 and CDR2 (germline): LNHNV, YYDKDF (reference sequence). V was clipped by 1 base and J by 8 bases, with 6 bases between them. The CDR3 here is CATSRGGDSPLHF. The CDR3 region has the DNA TGTGCCACCAGCAGAGGCGGGGATTCACCCCTCCACTTT. Looking up the rest from reference TRBV15 and TRBJ1-6 gives the full variable domain: DAMVIQNPRYQVTQFGKPVTLSCSQTLNHNVMYWYQQKSSQAPKLLFHYYDKDFNNEADTPDNFQSRRPNTSFCFLDIRSPGLGDTAMYLCATSRGGDSPLHFGNGTRLTVT.

The chain couples TRBV18 to TRBJ2-3, with TRBD2 identical over 8 bases. V lost 4 bases, J lost 0 bases, and 6 bases stayed unmatched. Germline V gives CDR1 KGHSH, CDR2 LQKENI. The CDR3 sequence is 16 residues long. CDR3 in DNA: TGTGCCAGCTCACGTACTAGCGGCCCTAGCACAGATACGCAGTATTTT. It encodes CASSRTSGPSTDTQYF.

This clone has a handful of counts. This chain uses TRBV19 with TRBJ1-2; D gene uncertain. The germline V gene encodes CDR1 LNHDA and CDR2 SQIVND (reference sequence). V gave up 7 bases and J gave up 5 bases, with 17 bases separating them. The CDR3 loop spans 14 amino acids. CDR3 loop: CASTVARGSYGYTF. The DNA for the CDR3 is TGTGCCAGTACTGTGGCTCGGGGTTCGTATGGCTACACCTTC.

V is TRBV6-5 and J is TRBJ2-7; the D gene is possibly TRBD2 (5 bases). CDR3 length equals 15 residues. Trimming pared 2 bases from V and 3 bases from J, leaving 14 bases between. The germline gives CDR1 MNHEY, CDR2 SVGAGI. The CDR3 loop reads CASSYAGIRVYEQYF. Here the CDR3 DNA reads TGTGCCAGCAGTTACGCCGGGATAAGGGTCTACGAGCAGTACTTC.

The CDR3 DNA reads TGTGCCAGCAGCCCCGCGGGGGGAACCTACGAGCAGTACTTC. This gives the protein CASSPAGGTYEQYF. The V and J genes are TRBV7-3 and TRBJ2-7; 8 positions agree with TRBD2. The CDR3 loop spans 14 amino acids. Germline assignment: CDR1 SGHTA and CDR2 FQGTGA. The V and J ends lost 5 bases and 2 bases, in that order; junction bases with no gene match: 5.

V usage is TRBV6-5 and J usage is TRBJ1-2, with TRBD1 as a possible D gene (6 bases). This CDR3 region has 14 residues. Germline V gene lookup returns CDR1 MNHEY and CDR2 SVGAGI. V lost 0 bases, J lost 8 bases, and 13 bases lay in between. CDR3 DNA: TGTGCCAGCAGTTACTCGATCGCCAGGGGAGGCTACACCTTC. This translates into CASSYSIARGGYTF.

The gene calls are TRBV4-1 and TRBJ2-7, with TRBD1 identical over 8 bases. The junction had 4 bases not matched to a gene; V was cut back by 0 bases and J by 0 bases. This CDR3 is built from 16 residues. CDR1 is MGHRA and CDR2 is YSYEKL in the germline V gene. CDR3 in DNA: TGCGCCAGCAGCCAAGATCTGGGGACAGGCTCCTACGAGCAGTACTTC. Translated: CASSQDLGTGSYEQYF.

This clone was observed a few times. This rearrangement joins TRBV7-8 to TRBJ1-2; D possibly corresponds to TRBD1 (6 bases). The V end was cut by 2 bases, the J end by 5 bases, with 27 bases between. In germline, CDR1 is SGHVS, CDR2 FQNEAQ. The CDR3 runs 19 residues. CDR3 DNA: TGTGCCAGCAGCTTAAGTAGGCGGACAGCGGTTCAATTAGGGTATGGCTACACCTTC. This sequence encodes CASSLSRRTAVQLGYGYTF.

This chain connects TRBV7-2 to TRBJ2-2; maybe TRBD2 (5 bases). CDR3 length equals 14 residues. Germline CDR1 is SGHTA and CDR2 is FQGNSA. Trimming stripped 5 bases from V and 1 base from J, with 8 bases between. The CDR3 DNA reads as TGTGCCAGCAGCCGGACTCTGAACACCGGGGAGCTGTTTTTT. This translates into CASSRTLNTGELFF.

This chain links TRBV5-1 with TRBJ2-1; TRBD1 matches at 9 bases. Trimming took 3 bases from V and 4 from J; bases not matched to a gene: 8. Per germline, CDR1 SGHRS and CDR2 YFSETQ. CDR3 length: 16 residues. CDR3 nucleotides: TGCGCCAGCAGCTCCACAGGGGGCGACTTATACAATGAGCAGTTCTTC. Residues: CASSSTGGDLYNEQFF.

This CDR3 is CASSLDRGSQPQHF. For the CDR3, the DNA is TGTGCCAGCAGCTTGGATCGGGGTAGTCAGCCCCAGCATTTT. The chain is built from TRBV5-5 and TRBJ1-5, with no clear D. Germline CDR1 SGHKS, CDR2 YYEKEE (reference sequence). CDR3 length: 14 amino acids. V was shortened by 0 bases and J by 6 bases, with 10 bases between the two germline ends.

The CDR3 sequence: CASSVWAHNTEAFF. The CDR3 nucleotides read TGCGCCAGCAGTGTCTGGGCCCATAACACTGAAGCTTTCTTT. The chain is built from TRBV10-1 and TRBJ1-1; D gene unclear. The germline CDR1 and CDR2 sequences are WNHNN and SYGVQD (reference sequence). Deletions cut 4 bases from V and 2 bases from J, with 11 bases between. This CDR3 comprises 14 residues.